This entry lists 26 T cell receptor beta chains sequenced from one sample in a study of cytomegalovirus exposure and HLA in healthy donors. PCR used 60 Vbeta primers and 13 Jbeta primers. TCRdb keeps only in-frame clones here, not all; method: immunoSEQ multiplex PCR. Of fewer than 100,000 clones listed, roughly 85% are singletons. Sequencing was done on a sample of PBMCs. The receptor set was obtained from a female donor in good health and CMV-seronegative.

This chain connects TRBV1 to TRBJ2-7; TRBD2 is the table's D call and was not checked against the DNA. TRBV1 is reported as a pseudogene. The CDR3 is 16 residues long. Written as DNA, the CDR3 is TGCACCAGCAGTATCAAAATGGGCGGGAGGGCCTACGAGCAGTACTTC. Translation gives CTSSIKMGGRAYEQYF.

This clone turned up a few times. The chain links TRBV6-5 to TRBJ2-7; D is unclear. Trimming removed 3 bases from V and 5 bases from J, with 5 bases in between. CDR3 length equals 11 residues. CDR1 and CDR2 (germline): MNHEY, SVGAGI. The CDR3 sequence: CASSYLNEQYF. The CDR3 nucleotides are TGTGCCAGCAGTTATCTTAACGAGCAGTACTTC.

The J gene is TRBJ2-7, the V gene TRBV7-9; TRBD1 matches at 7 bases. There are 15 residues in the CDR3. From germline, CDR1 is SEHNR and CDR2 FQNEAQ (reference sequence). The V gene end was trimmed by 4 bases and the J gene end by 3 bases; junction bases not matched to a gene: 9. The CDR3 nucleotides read TGTGCCAGCAGCTCCAGACAGGGCGGGTTCTACGAGCAGTACTTC. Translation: CASSSRQGGFYEQYF.

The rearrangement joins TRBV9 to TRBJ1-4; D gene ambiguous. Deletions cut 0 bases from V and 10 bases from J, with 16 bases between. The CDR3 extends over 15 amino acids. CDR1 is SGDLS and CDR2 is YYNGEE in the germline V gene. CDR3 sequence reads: CASSVGGSQEGKLFF. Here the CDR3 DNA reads TGTGCCAGCAGCGTAGGTGGGTCCCAAGAGGGAAAACTGTTTTTT.

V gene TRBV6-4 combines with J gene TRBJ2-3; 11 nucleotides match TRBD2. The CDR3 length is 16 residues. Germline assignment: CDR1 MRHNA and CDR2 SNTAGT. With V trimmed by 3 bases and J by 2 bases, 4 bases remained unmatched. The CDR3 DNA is TGTGCCAGCAGTGAGTCTAGCGGGGGGTCCACAGATACGCAGTATTTT. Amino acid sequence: CASSESSGGSTDTQYF.

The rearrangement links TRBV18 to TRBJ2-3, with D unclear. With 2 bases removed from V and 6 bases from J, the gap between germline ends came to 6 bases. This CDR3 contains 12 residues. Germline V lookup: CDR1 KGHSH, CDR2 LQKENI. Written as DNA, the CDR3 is TGTGCCAGCTCACCAGGCCAGGATACGCAGTATTTT. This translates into CASSPGQDTQYF.

The CDR3 reads CASSMSGAIDEQYF. In DNA form, the CDR3 reads TGTGCCAGTAGTATGAGCGGGGCGATCGACGAGCAGTACTTC. The chain links TRBV19 to TRBJ2-5, with 7 bases matching TRBD2. The J call may not be correct, given that the DNA end is closer to TRBJ2-7. This CDR3 has 14 residues. CDR1 and CDR2 (germline): LNHDA, SQIVND (reference sequence).

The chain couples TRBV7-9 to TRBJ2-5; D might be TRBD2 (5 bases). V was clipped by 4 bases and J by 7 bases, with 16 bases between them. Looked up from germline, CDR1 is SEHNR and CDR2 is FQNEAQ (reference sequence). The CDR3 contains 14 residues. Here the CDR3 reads CASSSRTDEGTQYF. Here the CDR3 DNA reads TGTGCCAGCAGCTCAAGGACGGACGAGGGGACCCAGTACTTC.

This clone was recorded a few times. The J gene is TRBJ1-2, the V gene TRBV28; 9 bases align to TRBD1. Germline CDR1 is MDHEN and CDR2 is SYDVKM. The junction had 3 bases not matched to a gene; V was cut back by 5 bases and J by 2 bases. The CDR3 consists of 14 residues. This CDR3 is CASSPGTGNYGYTF. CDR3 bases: TGTGCCAGCAGTCCAGGGACAGGGAACTATGGCTACACCTTC.

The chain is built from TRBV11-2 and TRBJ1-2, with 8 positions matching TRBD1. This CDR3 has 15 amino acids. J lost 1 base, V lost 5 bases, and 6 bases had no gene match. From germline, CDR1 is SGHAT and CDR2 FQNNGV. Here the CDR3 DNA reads TGTGCCAGCAGCCCGCAGGGGGCTGTTAACTATGGCTACACCTTC. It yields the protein CASSPQGAVNYGYTF.

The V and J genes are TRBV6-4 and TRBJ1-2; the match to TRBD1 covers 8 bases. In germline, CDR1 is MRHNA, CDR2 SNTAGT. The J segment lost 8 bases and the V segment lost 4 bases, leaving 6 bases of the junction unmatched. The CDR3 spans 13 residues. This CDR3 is CASSADRGRGYTF. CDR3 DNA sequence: TGTGCCAGCAGTGCAGACAGGGGTAGGGGCTACACCTTC.

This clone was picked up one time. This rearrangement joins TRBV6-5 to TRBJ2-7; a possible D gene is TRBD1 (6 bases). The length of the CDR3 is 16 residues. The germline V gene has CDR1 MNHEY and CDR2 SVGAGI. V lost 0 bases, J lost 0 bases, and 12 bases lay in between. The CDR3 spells CASSYSIQGFSYEQYF. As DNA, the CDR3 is TGTGCCAGCAGTTACTCGATACAGGGATTCTCCTACGAGCAGTACTTC.

As DNA, the CDR3 is TGTGCCAGCAGCCCAGCAAGCGGGAGTCGTTCGGATGAGCAGTTCTTC. As protein: CASSPASGSRSDEQFF. The chain uses TRBV4-2 and TRBJ2-1, with 8 bases lining up with TRBD2. Germline-derived CDR1 and CDR2 are LGHNA and YNFKEQ. With 4 bases clipped from V and 8 bases from J, the junction kept 13 bases outside the gene matches. The CDR3 loop spans 16 amino acids.

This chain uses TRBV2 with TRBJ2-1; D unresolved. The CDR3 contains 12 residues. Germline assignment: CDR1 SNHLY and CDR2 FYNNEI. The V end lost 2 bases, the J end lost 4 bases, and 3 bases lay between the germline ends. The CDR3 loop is CASSELYNEQFF. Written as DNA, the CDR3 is TGTGCCAGCAGTGAACTTTACAATGAGCAGTTCTTC.

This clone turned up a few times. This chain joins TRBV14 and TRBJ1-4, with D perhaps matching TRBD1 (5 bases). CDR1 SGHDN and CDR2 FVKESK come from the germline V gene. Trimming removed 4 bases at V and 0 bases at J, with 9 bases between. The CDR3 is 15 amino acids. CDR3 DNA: TGTGCCAGCAGCCCCCCAGGGACAACTAATGAAAAACTGTTTTTT. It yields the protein CASSPPGTTNEKLFF.

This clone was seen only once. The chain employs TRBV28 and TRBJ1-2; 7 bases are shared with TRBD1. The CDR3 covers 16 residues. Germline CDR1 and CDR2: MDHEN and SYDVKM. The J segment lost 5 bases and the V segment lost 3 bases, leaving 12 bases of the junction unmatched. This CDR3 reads CASSFEKGAKSYGYTF. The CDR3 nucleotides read TGTGCCAGCAGTTTTGAAAAGGGGGCGAAGAGTTATGGCTACACCTTC.

Here the CDR3 reads CASSDRDSDYYGYTF. The DNA of the CDR3 is TGTGCCAGCAGTGATAGGGACAGCGACTACTATGGCTACACCTTC. The chain combines TRBV2 with TRBJ1-2; 7 bases agree with TRBD1. Germline V lookup: CDR1 SNHLY, CDR2 FYNNEI. The J segment lost 3 bases and the V segment lost 3 bases, leaving 7 bases of the junction unmatched. This CDR3 spans 15 amino acids.

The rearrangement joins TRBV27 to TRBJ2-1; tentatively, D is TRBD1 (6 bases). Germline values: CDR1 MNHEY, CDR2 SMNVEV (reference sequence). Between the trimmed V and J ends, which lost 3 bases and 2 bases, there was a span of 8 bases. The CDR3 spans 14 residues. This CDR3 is CASSFGGPYNEQFF. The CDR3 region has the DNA TGTGCCAGCAGTTTTGGGGGCCCCTACAATGAGCAGTTCTTC.

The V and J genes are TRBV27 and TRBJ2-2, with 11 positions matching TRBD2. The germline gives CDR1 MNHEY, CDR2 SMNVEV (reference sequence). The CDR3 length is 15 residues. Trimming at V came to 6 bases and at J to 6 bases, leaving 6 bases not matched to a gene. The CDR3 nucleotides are TGTGCCAGCAGAGAACTAGCGGGGGTATCCGGGGAGCTGTTTTTT. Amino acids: CASRELAGVSGELFF.

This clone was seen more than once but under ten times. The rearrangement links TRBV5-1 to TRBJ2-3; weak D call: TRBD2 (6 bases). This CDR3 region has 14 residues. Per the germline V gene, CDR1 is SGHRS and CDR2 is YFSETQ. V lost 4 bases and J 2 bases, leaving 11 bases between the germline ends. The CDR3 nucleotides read TGCGCCAGCAGCCCGGGACTGCCCACAGATACGCAGTATTTT. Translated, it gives CASSPGLPTDTQYF.

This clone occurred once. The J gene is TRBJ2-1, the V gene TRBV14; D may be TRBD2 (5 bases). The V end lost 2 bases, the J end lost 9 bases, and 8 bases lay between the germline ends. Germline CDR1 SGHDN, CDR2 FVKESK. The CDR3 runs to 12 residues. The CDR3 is CASSQLASEQFF. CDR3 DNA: TGTGCCAGCAGCCAACTAGCCAGTGAGCAGTTCTTC. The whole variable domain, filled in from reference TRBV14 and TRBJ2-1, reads EAGVTQFPSHSVIEKGQTVTLRCDPISGHDNLYWYRRVMGKEIKFLLHFVKESKQDESGMPNNRFLAERTGGTYSTLKVQPAELEDSGVYFCASSQLASEQFFGPGTRLTVL.

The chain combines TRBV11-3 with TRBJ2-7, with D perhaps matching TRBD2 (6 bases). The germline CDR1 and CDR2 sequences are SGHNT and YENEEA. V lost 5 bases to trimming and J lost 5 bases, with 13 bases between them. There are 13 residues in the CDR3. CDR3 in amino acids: CASSPPGEDEQYF. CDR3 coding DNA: TGTGCCAGCAGCCCCCCGGGAGAGGACGAGCAGTACTTC.

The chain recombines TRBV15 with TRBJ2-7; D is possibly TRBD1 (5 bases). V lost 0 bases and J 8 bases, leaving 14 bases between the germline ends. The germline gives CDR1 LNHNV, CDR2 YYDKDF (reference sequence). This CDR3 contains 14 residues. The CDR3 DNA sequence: TGTGCCACCAGCAGAGACGTGACAGCTACGAAGCAGTACTTC. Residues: CATSRDVTATKQYF.

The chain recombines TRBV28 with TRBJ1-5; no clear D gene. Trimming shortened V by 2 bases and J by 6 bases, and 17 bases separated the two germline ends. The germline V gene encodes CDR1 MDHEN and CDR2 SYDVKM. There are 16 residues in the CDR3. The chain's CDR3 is CASSLGVGLGGQPQHF. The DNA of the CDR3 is TGTGCCAGCAGTTTAGGCGTAGGGTTAGGAGGTCAGCCCCAGCATTTT. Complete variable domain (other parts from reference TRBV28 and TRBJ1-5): DVKVTQSSRYLVKRTGEKVFLECVQDMDHENMFWYRQDPGLGLRLIYFSYDVKMKEKGDIPEGYSVSREKKERFSLILESASTNQTSMYLCASSLGVGLGGQPQHFGDGTRLSIL.

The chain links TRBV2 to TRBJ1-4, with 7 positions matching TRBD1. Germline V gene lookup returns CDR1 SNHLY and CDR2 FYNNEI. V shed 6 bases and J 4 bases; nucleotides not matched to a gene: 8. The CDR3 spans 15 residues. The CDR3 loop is CASRAQTGSNEKLFF. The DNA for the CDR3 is TGTGCCAGCAGGGCCCAGACAGGGAGTAATGAAAAACTGTTTTTT.

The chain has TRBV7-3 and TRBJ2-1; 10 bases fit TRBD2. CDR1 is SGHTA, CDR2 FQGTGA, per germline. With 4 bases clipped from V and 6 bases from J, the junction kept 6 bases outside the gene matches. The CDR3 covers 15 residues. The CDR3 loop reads CASSSQAGGPNEQFF. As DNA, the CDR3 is TGTGCCAGCAGCTCCCAAGCGGGGGGGCCCAATGAGCAGTTCTTC.